The clone carrying this T cell receptor (beta chain) has ten or more counts. Antigen: not known. Samples came from axillary lymph nodes draining the breast cancer. TCRdb redid the calling of the multiplex PCR reads with MiXCR, one entry per CDR3 protein. Of about 230,000 distinct CDR3 sequences listed, less than 40% are singletons. CDR3 length equals 14 residues. The germline V gene encodes CDR1 SGHNT and CDR2 YENEEA. Trimming cost V 1 base and J 0 bases, with 5 bases left between them. The data originate from a study of breast tumors, draining lymph nodes, adjacent tissues. Study-level points and caveats: Luminal-like breast cancer showed significantly higher tumor–nontumor repertoire similarity than basal-like. Tumor TCR diversity was below lymph nodes but above nontumor tissue. The lymph node origin of tumor T cells was framed as consistent with a hypothesis, not demonstrated.

The sequencing input was axillary lymph node tissue. The sequence derives from a female donor with breast cancer. Some clones in this sample may be carry-over from other donors' samples. This rearrangement joins TRBV11-3 to TRBJ2-3, with a weak D call TRBD1 (5 bases). CDR3 nucleotides: TGTGCCAGCAGCTTAGGGGGCAGCACAGATACGCAGTATTTT. This gives the protein CASSLGGSTDTQYF.